The clone carrying this TCR beta chain was found once. Its antigen is undetermined. The data derive from a study of shared clonotypes between healthy human individuals. Study-wide results and caveats: Rarefaction showed that sequencing of sorted subsets was incomplete (despite large depth).

The CDR3 covers 12 residues. Germline CDR1 is WSHSY and CDR2 is SAAADI. V was cut by 8 bases and J by 2 bases, with 10 bases left in between. Genomic DNA per cell subset filled all wells of several immunoSEQ plates. Only in-frame clones appear in the TCRdb table, and some are missing; sequencing was by immunoSEQ multiplex PCR. Among about 580,000 clones listed, 95% to 98% were seen once. Naive CD8 cells lacked CD45RO and underwent positive selection for CCR7, leaving out terminally differentiated effector memory CD45RA+ cells. This sequence joins TRBV10-2 and TRBJ2-7; no firm D call. The origin of this receptor is a young man in good health. What was sequenced was naive CD8+ T cells sorted from blood. CDR3 sequence (DNA): TGCGCCAGCGGCGCTACGGCCTACGAGCAGTACTTC. It translates to CASGATAYEQYF.